A single sample is the source of the 7 T cell receptor beta chains below, sequenced in a study of T cells expressing NK-cell markers. TCRdb re-called the 5' RACE reads; one entry per CDR3 protein, DNA not given. This sample lists about 430,000 distinct CDR3 sequences; its ten largest clones have over 1.3%. Specimen: blood T cells: a sorted CD56 or NKG2C T cell subset, CD4+ or CD8+ T cells, or bulk PBMC T cells (not recorded which). All receptors derive from a woman in her 50s in good health.

The chain links TRBV5-1 to TRBJ2-3; with no DNA, the TCRdb D assignment of TRBD1 cannot be verified. Germline V lookup: CDR1 SGHRS, CDR2 YFSETQ. This CDR3 has 15 residues. CDR3 region: CASSLDAPGRDTQYF.

This chain joins TRBV25-1 and TRBJ2-3; TCRdb's D call, TRBD1, is unchecked because there is no DNA. CDR3 length: 14 residues. In germline, CDR1 is MGHDK, CDR2 SYGVNS. The CDR3 here is CASSEYQGTDTQYF.

This chain's CDR3 is CASSLAARGGQTEAFF. This sequence joins TRBV12-3 or TRBV12-4 and TRBJ1-1. CDR3 size: 16 residues.

The V gene is TRBV6-1, the J gene TRBJ1-2. CDR1 MNHNS and CDR2 SASEGT come from the germline V gene. The CDR3 runs to 14 residues. The CDR3: CASSEVQPNYGYTF.

The chain has TRBV29-1 and TRBJ2-3; checking the TCRdb D call of TRBD1 is not possible without DNA. Germline assignment: CDR1 SQVTM and CDR2 ANQGSEA. The CDR3 is 13 amino acids. This chain's CDR3 is CSVTDRVIDTQYF.

The chain couples TRBV9 to TRBJ2-2; the D call from TCRdb, TRBD1, cannot be confirmed without DNA. CDR3 length: 16 amino acids. Looked up from germline, CDR1 is SGDLS and CDR2 is YYNGEE. This chain's CDR3 is CASSVGGRVGTGELFF. Full variable domain (missing parts from reference TRBV9 and TRBJ2-2): DSGVTQTPKHLITATGQRVTLRCSPRSGDLSVYWYQQSLDQGLQFLIQYYNGEERAKGNILERFSAQQFPDLHSELNLSSLELGDSALYFCASSVGGRVGTGELFFGEGSRLTVL.

This sequence joins TRBV24-1 and TRBJ2-4; TCRdb indicates TRBD1, and absent DNA this call remains unverified. Germline V gives CDR1 KGHDR, CDR2 SFDVKD. The CDR3 contains 14 residues. CDR3 loop: CATSRTGQENIQYF.